This T cell receptor beta chain is drawn from a study of T cells in localized non-small cell lung cancer. Findings and caveats of the study: Density of T cells in blood, when higher, went with longer overall survival. The greatest T cell clonality was found in uninvolved adjacent lung (higher than in tumor). Without multi-region sequencing, intratumor heterogeneity could not be excluded. A median around 57 of the top 100 tumor clones appeared in adjacent lung.

The protocol was immunoSEQ multiplex PCR, while the TCRdb copy is restricted to in-frame clones and leaves out a portion. The data show tens of thousands of clones, roughly 80% seen once. Germline V gene sequence: CDR1 SNHLY, CDR2 FYNNEI. The CDR3 contains 15 residues. The V and J ends lost 2 bases and 6 bases respectively, with 14 bases between them. A note on this clone: What it binds is not known.

V gene TRBV2 combines with J gene TRBJ1-5, with D unresolved. This TCR derives from a man aged 35 to 70 with stage I squamous cell lung carcinoma. Sequencing was performed on peripheral blood, taken before any cancer treatment. DNA for the CDR3: TGTGCCAGCAGTGAACCGGGCGGCCGAGGTCAGCCCCAGCATTTT. It codes for CASSEPGGRGQPQHF. Filled out from reference TRBV2 and TRBJ1-5, the complete variable domain reads EPEVTQTPSHQVTQMGQEVILRCVPISNHLYFYWYRQILGQKVEFLVSFYNNEISEKSEIFDDQFSVERPDGSNFTLKIRSTKLEDSAMYFCASSEPGGRGQPQHFGDGTRLSIL.